Below are 27 T cell receptor beta chains sequenced from a single sample in a study of CD8 T cells in Susac syndrome (dated by TCRdb to about 2019). The library relied on the immunoSEQ multiplex PCR assay. RNA was extracted using the RNeasy kit, and roughly 0.5 to 1 ug of the RNA was reverse transcribed with random hexamers. TCRdb reanalyzed the raw reads on its own, using fastp at Q25 for trimming and MiXCR for clone calling, and kept in-frame beta chains. Rows are unified per CDR3 protein, each entry keeping the most common DNA and genes. A total of over 150,000 distinct CDR3 sequences appear in this sample, about 95% of them only once. The ten largest clones represent roughly 0.088% of the sample. The specimen was CD4+ T cells from PBMCs. The source of these receptors is a human donor with multiple sclerosis.

The chain links TRBV27 to TRBJ2-5; D is tentatively TRBD1 or TRBD2 (8 bases each). The ends were cut back, 9 bases at V and 0 bases at J, with 23 bases in the middle. CDR3 size: 17 residues. Germline CDR1 is MNHEY and CDR2 is SMNVEV (reference sequence). The CDR3 protein is CASSRQGRTSYQETQYF. The CDR3, as DNA: TGTGCCAGTTCCCGACAGGGGAGGACTAGCTACCAAGAGACCCAGTACTTC.

The chain is built from TRBV5-1 and TRBJ2-1, with 8 bases matching TRBD2. The CDR3 has 15 amino acids. Germline CDR1 reads SGHRS; CDR2 reads YFSETQ. After removal of 0 bases from V and 2 bases from J, the junction contained 1 base not matched to a gene. CDR3 loop: CASSLDSGAYNEQFF. The CDR3 DNA reads TGCGCCAGCAGCTTGGATAGCGGGGCCTACAATGAGCAGTTCTTC.

J is TRBJ2-4 and V is TRBV12-3 or TRBV12-4; D not resolved. V dropped 6 bases and J dropped 6 bases, with 15 bases sitting between them. CDR3 length: 14 amino acids. The CDR3 protein is CASSRSPTSNIQYF. The CDR3 coding sequence is TGTGCCAGCAGCCGGTCTCCGACGTCAAACATTCAGTACTTC.

V and J are TRBV18 and TRBJ2-3; unclear D gene. V lost 3 bases, J lost 3 bases, and 13 bases lay in between. Germline values: CDR1 KGHSH, CDR2 LQKENI. The CDR3 consists of 15 residues. CDR3 in amino acids: CASSPQGMGTDTQYF. The CDR3 DNA follows: TGTGCCAGCTCACCCCAAGGGATGGGGACAGATACGCAGTATTTT.

The rearrangement joins TRBV3-1 to TRBJ2-1; 14 nucleotides agree with TRBD2. The V gene's germline CDR1 is LGHDT and CDR2 YNNKEL (reference sequence). V was pared by 1 base and J by 13 bases, with 3 bases of the junction left unmatched. The CDR3 is 14 residues long. The CDR3: CASSQAGTSGGQFF. As DNA, the CDR3 is TGTGCCAGCAGCCAAGCCGGGACTAGCGGGGGTCAGTTCTTC.

This clonotype was counted a single time. The V call is TRBV4-1, the J call TRBJ1-1; D is ambiguous. The CDR3 consists of 11 residues. Germline V CDR1 and CDR2: MGHRA, YSYEKL. V was pared by 2 bases and J by 9 bases, with 7 bases between. CDR3 amino acids: CASSQNTKAFF. CDR3 coding DNA: TGCGCCAGCAGCCAAAATACCAAAGCTTTCTTT.

This chain uses TRBV14 with TRBJ2-7, with 7 positions matching TRBD1. Unmatched junction bases numbered 10, after V lost 2 bases and J lost 3 bases. Per the germline V gene, CDR1 is SGHDN and CDR2 is FVKESK. The CDR3 contains 16 residues. The CDR3 spells CASSQQTGKGVYEQYF. The DNA for the CDR3 is TGTGCCAGCAGCCAACAGACAGGGAAGGGAGTCTACGAGCAGTACTTC.

The V and J genes are TRBV6-1 and TRBJ1-2; no clear D gene. This CDR3 is 15 amino acids long. Germline-derived CDR1 and CDR2 are MNHNS and SASEGT. Trimming left V 8 bases short and J 3 bases short, with 19 bases between. The CDR3 reads CASPGSPTEDYGYTF. CDR3 nucleotide sequence: TGTGCCAGCCCTGGGAGCCCAACCGAGGACTATGGCTACACCTTC.

This clonotype came up once. This sequence joins TRBV18 and TRBJ2-7, with 9 nucleotides matching TRBD2. CDR1 is KGHSH, CDR2 LQKENI, per germline. This CDR3 contains 15 residues. J gave up 7 bases and V 3 bases, and 10 bases lay outside the gene matches. CDR3 coding DNA: TGTGCCAGCTCACCCGGGACTAGCTTGGCTTATGAGCAGTACTTC. Amino acids: CASSPGTSLAYEQYF.

V is TRBV20-1 and J is TRBJ1-5; D is unclear. The CDR3 is 13 amino acids. The V gene lost 0 bases and the J gene lost 3 bases, with 6 bases spanning the gap. CDR1 is DFQATT, CDR2 SNEGSKA, per germline (reference sequence). This chain's CDR3 is CSARDTFNQPQHF. Written as DNA, the CDR3 is TGCAGTGCTAGAGACACATTCAATCAGCCCCAGCATTTT.

This chain joins TRBV5-6 and TRBJ2-5; D tentatively reads TRBD1 or TRBD2 (5 bases each). This CDR3 is 13 amino acids long. Germline lookup yields CDR1 SGHDT and CDR2 YYEEEE. Trimming shortened V by 1 base and J by 5 bases, and 9 bases separated the two germline ends. Here the CDR3 DNA reads TGTGCCAGCAGCTTGCGAGGGACGGAGACCCAGTACTTC. Its protein product is CASSLRGTETQYF.

The V and J genes are TRBV27 and TRBJ1-2, with D tentatively TRBD1 (5 bases). Trimming removed 3 bases at V and 6 bases at J, with 11 bases between. The germline V gene encodes CDR1 MNHEY and CDR2 SMNVEV (reference sequence). This CDR3 is built from 13 residues. The CDR3 DNA reads TGTGCCAGCAGTTTCCCGCAGGGAGATGGCTACACCTTC. Protein product: CASSFPQGDGYTF.

The chain recombines TRBV20-1 with TRBJ2-3; D unresolved. Trimming took off 2 bases at V and 5 bases at J, with 2 bases between the two ends. Germline V gene lookup returns CDR1 DFQATT and CDR2 SNEGSKA (reference sequence). The length of the CDR3 is 10 residues. The CDR3 bases are TGCAGTGCTAGACTAGATACGCAGTATTTT. Protein sequence: CSARLDTQYF.

This clonotype was seen once. The chain recombines TRBV20-1 with TRBJ2-4; 9 nucleotides match TRBD2. V was clipped by 4 bases and J by 8 bases; unmatched bases: 12. CDR1 and CDR2 from the germline V gene are DFQATT and SNEGSKA (reference sequence). The CDR3 covers 15 residues. The CDR3: CSAIPRGAGGDIQYF. CDR3 DNA: TGCAGTGCTATTCCCCGCGGGGCGGGGGGGGACATTCAGTACTTC.

The chain carries TRBV9 and TRBJ2-1; no clear D gene. V was pared by 3 bases and J by 8 bases, with 15 bases between. Per germline, CDR1 SGDLS and CDR2 YYNGEE. CDR3 length: 14 residues. CDR3 sequence: CASSAQSLGYEQFF. In DNA, the CDR3 is TGTGCCAGCAGCGCCCAATCACTTGGCTATGAGCAGTTCTTC. Looking up the rest from reference TRBV9 and TRBJ2-1 gives the full variable domain: DSGVTQTPKHLITATGQRVTLRCSPRSGDLSVYWYQQSLDQGLQFLIQYYNGEERAKGNILERFSAQQFPDLHSELNLSSLELGDSALYFCASSAQSLGYEQFFGPGTRLTVL.

The V call is TRBV29-1, the J call TRBJ1-3; D not certain. The V gene lost 6 bases and the J gene lost 4 bases, with 10 bases spanning the gap. CDR1 is SQVTM, CDR2 ANQGSEA, per germline. The CDR3 runs to 12 residues. The CDR3 bases are TGCAGCGTGTCACCGGGGGGAAACACCATATATTTT. This gives the protein CSVSPGGNTIYF.

V is TRBV20-1 and J is TRBJ2-7, with D perhaps matching TRBD2 (5 bases). CDR1 is DFQATT and CDR2 is SNEGSKA in the germline V gene (reference sequence). The CDR3 length is 13 residues. With 1 base removed from V and 5 bases from J, the gap between germline ends came to 12 bases. CDR3 DNA: TGCAGTGCTAGAGGATCTAGCACCGACGAGCAGTACTTC. As protein: CSARGSSTDEQYF.

The rearrangement uses TRBV6-1 and TRBJ1-5; D unclear. The CDR3 is 12 amino acids. Germline V gives CDR1 MNHNS, CDR2 SASEGT. Deletions cut 11 bases from V and 5 bases from J, with 13 bases between. This CDR3 is CASTAGDQPQHF. CDR3 DNA: TGTGCCTCCACGGCGGGCGATCAGCCCCAGCATTTT.

The count of this clonotype is one. The chain is built from TRBV9 and TRBJ2-7; D possibly corresponds to TRBD2 (6 bases). The CDR3 extends over 14 amino acids. Deletions cut 1 base from V and 7 bases from J, with 15 bases between. Germline loops: CDR1 SGDLS, CDR2 YYNGEE. Here the CDR3 DNA reads TGTGCCAGCAGCGTACTGAGCGGCGGAGGGGAGCAGTACTTC. Protein sequence: CASSVLSGGGEQYF.

This chain uses TRBV18 with TRBJ2-7, with TRBD2 identical over 10 bases. Looked up from germline, CDR1 is KGHSH and CDR2 is LQKENI. This CDR3 is 14 amino acids long. V lost 6 bases, J lost 4 bases, and 6 bases stayed unmatched. The CDR3 loop reads CASSFASGSYEQYF. The CDR3 DNA reads as TGTGCCAGCTCCTTCGCTAGCGGGAGTTACGAGCAGTACTTC.

The chain uses TRBV19 and TRBJ2-1; the match to TRBD2 covers 7 bases. CDR1 is LNHDA and CDR2 is SQIVND in the germline V gene (reference sequence). V lost 1 base, J lost 3 bases, and 3 bases stayed unmatched. The CDR3 sequence is 15 residues long. The CDR3 coding sequence is TGTGCCAGTAGTATAGGTTGGGGGGGCTACAATGAGCAGTTCTTC. This codes for CASSIGWGGYNEQFF.

In its sample, this clonotype was seen once. The V gene is TRBV19, the J gene TRBJ2-7; 9 nucleotides align to TRBD1. The CDR3 covers 13 residues. Germline V CDR1 and CDR2: LNHDA, SQIVND (reference sequence). Germline trimming cut 4 bases from V and 6 bases from J; bases unmatched to any gene: 4. CDR3 bases: TGTGCCAGTAGTAACGGACAGGGGATCGAGCAGTACTTC. Its protein product is CASSNGQGIEQYF.

This chain joins TRBV18 and TRBJ2-5; D might be TRBD1 (5 bases). The CDR3 loop spans 13 amino acids. Per germline, CDR1 KGHSH and CDR2 LQKENI. The V end was cut by 2 bases, the J end by 4 bases, with 8 bases between. The CDR3 DNA reads TGTGCCAGCTCACCAGGGCAGGGAGAGACCCAGTACTTC. Amino acid sequence: CASSPGQGETQYF. The full variable domain, its missing parts supplied by reference TRBV18 and TRBJ2-5, is NAGVMQNPRHLVRRRGQEARLRCSPMKGHSHVYWYRQLPEEGLKFMVYLQKENIIDESGMPKERFSAEFPKEGPSILRIQQVVRGDSAAYFCASSPGQGETQYFGPGTRLLVL.

CDR3 bases: TGTGCCAGCAGCCCCGCCGGACTAGCGGGAGGGTCCCTCGAGCAGTACTTC. Its protein is CASSPAGLAGGSLEQYF. This chain uses TRBV7-8 with TRBJ2-7; TRBD2 aligns across 15 bases. The CDR3 is 17 residues long. V gave up 5 bases and J gave up 6 bases; unmatched junction bases: 11. Germline V lookup: CDR1 SGHVS, CDR2 FQNEAQ.

Written as DNA, the CDR3 is TGTGCCAGCACCGCACAGGGAGAGGCTTCCGGCGAGCAGTACTTC. It codes for CASTAQGEASGEQYF. The chain joins TRBV12-3 or TRBV12-4 to TRBJ2-7; a weak D match, TRBD1 (6 bases). Deletions cut 7 bases from V and 6 bases from J, with 22 bases between. This CDR3 comprises 15 residues.

The chain carries TRBV7-9 and TRBJ2-3, with TRBD2 matching 12 bases. The CDR3 length is 15 residues. Germline CDR1 reads SEHNR; CDR2 reads FQNEAQ (reference sequence). V lost 5 bases, J lost 5 bases, and 5 bases stayed unmatched. CDR3 sequence: CASSRTSGMEDTQYF. Written as DNA, the CDR3 is TGTGCCAGCAGCCGGACTAGCGGGATGGAAGATACGCAGTATTTT.

CDR3 DNA sequence: TGCAGCGTTGAAGCATCCGTCGGTTTGGGGGAGTACTTC. Translated: CSVEASVGLGEYF. The chain combines TRBV29-1 with TRBJ2-7, with D perhaps matching TRBD1 or TRBD2 (5 bases each). This CDR3 has 13 amino acids. V shed 1 base and J shed 11 bases, with 18 bases lying between them. Per the germline V gene, CDR1 is SQVTM and CDR2 is ANQGSEA.